This TCR beta chain emerged from a study of brain T cells in children with intractable seizures (dated by TCRdb to 2020 to 2023). Context from the whole study: A NanoString immunology panel was first used to screen resected brain tissue from around 55 pediatric epilepsy surgery cases for immune gene transcripts. About 70% of the 12 selected surgery cases also had pre-surgery blood sequenced, which left four cases with brain tissue only.

As concerns this clone: Its cognate antigen has yet to be identified. No much larger clone is present one base from it, and per-base qualities are unavailable.

Based on the germline V gene (reference sequence), the CDR1 and CDR2 sequences are LNHDA and SQIVND. V is shortened by 5 bases, J by 3 bases, and the region joining them spans 20 bases. Its CDR3 holds 16 amino acids, cysteine through phenylalanine. Only the CDR3 part of the read is kept: 48 bases, read in frame from the first base. The immunoSEQ assay was used to generate TCR beta chain sequences from genomic DNA. As for the authors' bioinformatics: CDR3 sequences that did not begin with the conserved framework cysteine at position 104 were removed by hand. To get clonality, the normalized Shannon's Diversity Index was subtracted from one, giving values from 0 (maximal diversity) to 1 (oligoclonal). Chi-squared comparison-of-proportions tests were used to check whether the frequency of the same CDR3 differed between samples, for example brain versus blood. Public clonotypes were found through immuneACCESS searches, while the VDJdb browser was used to judge similarity to known antiviral clonotypes. TCRdb retrieved this table from immuneACCESS and kept in-frame rearrangements only. Not all clones are present; in checked studies, unresolved V genes account for under half, and no reason is known for the remainder. Clone size and V and J calls were adopted from that table, with D and trimming inferred from the DNA. In all, the sample holds about 320,000 clones, and over 85% of those were seen once. The ten largest clones represent around 5% of the sample.

Overall study outcomes, separate from this receptor: Viral specificity was inferred only from CDR3 sequence similarity, and patients' HCMV serostatus was unknown. Because pre- and post-surgery blood were sequenced to different depths, clones absent from the pre-surgery sample may reflect undersampling.

The sample's time point label, in plain terms: blood from clinic visit 5 months post-surgery; TSC patient then seizure free. The surgery cases that showed the highest brain T cell transcript signatures were chosen for TCR beta chain sequencing of brain tissue, and of blood when it was available. Patients had been treated with at least one anti-epileptic drug before surgery. The TCR-sequenced patients were children whose drug-resistant epilepsy was caused by tuberous sclerosis complex, focal cortical dysplasia, Rasmussen encephalitis or hemimegalencephaly. Bulk genomic DNA was extracted from unsorted brain tissue and whole blood with the Monarch genomic DNA purification kit.

Rearrangement joined TRBV19 to TRBJ2-7, with the D gene not confidently named. The source of this sequence is a boy in the first two years of life with tuberous sclerosis and intractable seizures. The material was peripheral blood, obtained 5 to 6 months after surgery. The DNA sequence is given as TGTGCCAGTAGTGATCGGCACCCGCCCCGCAACTACGAGCAGTACTTC. Its product reads: CASSDRHPPRNYEQYF.